Presented here are 2 T cell receptor beta chains from one specimen sequenced in a study of blood T cell repertoires in COVID-19. Only in-frame clones appear in the TCRdb table, and some are missing; sequencing was by immunoSEQ multiplex PCR. The profile shows some 140,000 clones, 75% to 90% of them singletons. The sequenced sample consisted of peripheral blood. Receptor source: a human donor in a cohort sampled during active COVID-19.

The V and J genes are TRBV4-3 and TRBJ2-2; perhaps TRBD2 as D (6 bases). The CDR3 length is 18 residues. Trimming cost V 2 bases and J 0 bases, with 16 bases left between them. Germline assignment: CDR1 LGHNA and CDR2 YSLEER. The CDR3 is CASSQPPGSYSNTGELFF. CDR3 nucleotide sequence: TGCGCCAGCAGCCAACCACCCGGGAGCTATTCGAACACCGGGGAGCTGTTTTTT.

This clone was counted once. This sequence joins TRBV2 and TRBJ1-4; TRBD1 matches at 11 bases. Unmatched junction bases numbered 5, after V lost 6 bases and J lost 5 bases. The CDR3 sequence is 15 residues long. CDR1 and CDR2 (germline): SNHLY, FYNNEI. The CDR3 reads CASSRDRGGNEKLFF. The CDR3 DNA reads as TGTGCCAGCAGCCGGGACAGGGGGGGGAATGAAAAACTGTTTTTT.